This entry lists 23 T cell receptor beta chains sequenced from one sample in a study of blood T cells in healthy people across ages. PCR was performed a second time for roughly 7 to 12 cycles using a sample-barcoded 5' primer and a J-beta primer mix. TCRdb analysed the 5' RACE reads with MiXCR anew, one entry per CDR3 protein. The data show around 1.1 million distinct CDR3 sequences, with roughly two fifths seen just once and less than 15% held by the top ten. The material sequenced was blood. These receptors were collected from a man younger than 35 in good health.

The genes are TRBV30 and TRBJ1-2; no clear D gene. The CDR3 contains 15 residues. Trimming stripped 5 bases from V and 3 bases from J, with 19 bases between. Germline assignment: CDR1 GTSNPN and CDR2 SVGIG (reference sequence). The CDR3 sequence: CAWDFGPRGYYGYTF. The CDR3 coding sequence is TGTGCCTGGGACTTCGGGCCGCGGGGTTACTATGGCTACACCTTC.

CDR3 nucleotide sequence: TGTGCCAGCAGTGATAGGACAGGGGGTTCTCAGCCCCAGCATTTT. It translates to CASSDRTGGSQPQHF. The chain recombines TRBV6-1 with TRBJ1-5; TRBD1 agrees at 10 bases. CDR1 and CDR2 from the germline V gene are MNHNS and SASEGT. With V trimmed by 3 bases and J by 6 bases, 5 bases remained unmatched. This CDR3 is built from 15 residues.

The chain recombines TRBV5-1 with TRBJ1-1; D remains ambiguous. In germline, CDR1 is SGHRS, CDR2 YFSETQ. The ends were cut back, 3 bases at V and 0 bases at J, with 12 bases in the middle. This CDR3 contains 15 residues. CDR3 sequence: CASSWSGGVNTEAFF. The DNA of the CDR3 is TGCGCCAGCAGCTGGTCCGGTGGGGTGAACACTGAAGCTTTCTTT. The full variable domain, its missing parts supplied by reference TRBV5-1 and TRBJ1-1, is KAGVTQTPRYLIKTRGQQVTLSCSPISGHRSVSWYQQTPGQGLQFLFEYFSETQRNKGNFPGRFSGRQFSNSRSEMNVSTLELGDSALYLCASSWSGGVNTEAFFGQGTRLTVV.

The V and J genes are TRBV9 and TRBJ2-2; D ambiguous. V was cut by 3 bases and J by 2 bases, with 8 bases left in between. The CDR3 runs to 14 residues. Looked up from germline, CDR1 is SGDLS and CDR2 is YYNGEE. The CDR3 region has the DNA TGTGCCAGCAGCGCTCAGGTTAACACCGGGGAGCTGTTTTTT. As protein: CASSAQVNTGELFF.

The chain combines TRBV7-2 with TRBJ2-5; 9 nucleotides agree with TRBD1. The CDR3 loop spans 16 amino acids. Germline V gives CDR1 SGHTA, CDR2 FQGNSA. V was pared by 3 bases and J by 11 bases, with 16 bases of the junction left unmatched. This chain's CDR3 is CASSFPGQGGYNEQYF. DNA for the CDR3: TGTGCCAGCAGCTTCCCGGGACAGGGTGGCTACAATGAGCAGTACTTC. Looking up the rest from reference TRBV7-2 and TRBJ2-5 gives the full variable domain: GAGVSQSPSNKVTEKGKDVELRCDPISGHTALYWYRQSLGQGLEFLIYFQGNSAPDKSGLPSDRFSAERTGGSVSTLTIQRTQQEDSAVYLCASSFPGQGGYNEQYFGPGTRLLVL.

In this sample, this clonotype turned up many times. The gene calls are TRBV29-1 and TRBJ1-2; the D is unclear. Germline assignment: CDR1 SQVTM and CDR2 ANQGSEA. The CDR3 consists of 14 residues. Trimming pared 1 base from V and 4 bases from J, leaving 13 bases between. The CDR3 DNA reads TGCAGCGTTGAAGCTTCCGGGCAGCCCTATGGCTACACCTTC. Protein: CSVEASGQPYGYTF. The variable domain in full, completed from reference TRBV29-1 and TRBJ1-2, reads SAVISQKPSRDICQRGTSLTIQCQVDSQVTMMFWYRQQPGQSLTLIATANQGSEATYESGFVIDKFPISRPNLTFSTLTVSNMSPEDSSIYLCSVEASGQPYGYTFGSGTRLTVV.

The sample holds one count of this clonotype. The gene calls are TRBV7-2 and TRBJ1-4; no reliable D call. Germline CDR1 reads SGHTA; CDR2 reads FQGNSA. Trimming cost V 2 bases and J 12 bases, with 25 bases left between them. The CDR3 has 17 amino acids. CDR3 in DNA: TGTGCCAGCAGCTTACGGGTTTCGGGGTGGGAGAACGGTCAACTGTTTTTT. Translating gives CASSLRVSGWENGQLFF.

The chain joins TRBV5-1 to TRBJ1-1; no definite D call. V was shortened by 4 bases and J by 7 bases, with 5 bases between the two germline ends. There are 10 residues in the CDR3. CDR1 and CDR2 (germline): SGHRS, YFSETQ. The DNA for the CDR3 is TGCGCCAGCAGCGTGGATGAAGCTTTCTTT. Its translation is CASSVDEAFF.

The chain couples TRBV30 to TRBJ2-1; D remains unclear. The CDR3 totals 13 residues. Looked up from germline, CDR1 is GTSNPN and CDR2 is SVGIG (reference sequence). Trimming took off 1 base at V and 4 bases at J, with 8 bases between the two ends. The DNA for the CDR3 is TGTGCCTGGAGTGATGCGGAGTACAATGAGCAGTTCTTC. This codes for CAWSDAEYNEQFF.

V usage is TRBV28 and J usage is TRBJ2-1; 7 nucleotides line up with TRBD1. This CDR3 is 14 amino acids long. Germline-derived CDR1 and CDR2 are MDHEN and SYDVKM. V dropped 4 bases and J dropped 6; count of bases not matched to a gene: 6. CDR3 nucleotide sequence: TGTGCCAGCAGTTCCAGGACAGGTTTCAATGAGCAGTTCTTC. Translated: CASSSRTGFNEQFF.

This sequence joins TRBV20-1 and TRBJ1-2; 7 bases line up with TRBD1. The germline V gene has CDR1 DFQATT and CDR2 SNEGSKA (reference sequence). The V segment lost 2 bases and the J segment 8 bases; nucleotides outside the gene matches: 11. The CDR3 extends over 14 amino acids. CDR3 region: CSARPLAGQKGYTF. As DNA, the CDR3 is TGCAGTGCTAGACCTTTGGCGGGACAGAAAGGCTACACCTTC.

This clonotype was found a few times. The J gene is TRBJ2-2, the V gene TRBV6-5; either TRBD1 or TRBD2 may fit D (5 bases each). The CDR3 contains 15 residues. Trimming shortened V by 0 bases and J by 4 bases, and 9 bases separated the two germline ends. Per the germline V gene, CDR1 is MNHEY and CDR2 is SVGAGI. CDR3 loop: CASSYSPGATGELFF. The CDR3 DNA is TGTGCCAGCAGTTACTCCCCCGGGGCCACCGGGGAGCTGTTTTTT.

In its sample, this clonotype was seen a few times. The chain links TRBV6-5 to TRBJ2-2, with D possibly being TRBD1 (5 bases). V was trimmed by 3 bases and J by 9 bases, leaving 35 bases between them. The CDR3 sequence is 21 residues long. Germline loops: CDR1 MNHEY, CDR2 SVGAGI. Written as DNA, the CDR3 is TGTGCCAGCAGTTATCTCTCAGCCAGGGTCAATTATAGAATAACACCTTGGGAGCTGTTTTTT. Protein product: CASSYLSARVNYRITPWELFF.

CDR3 in DNA: TGCGCCAGCCGATCTCCGGGACCCCCACTGGGCTACACCTTC. The encoded protein is CASRSPGPPLGYTF. The V call is TRBV5-1, the J call TRBJ1-2, with a weak D call TRBD1 (5 bases). V was clipped by 7 bases and J by 8 bases, with 21 bases between them. Germline V lookup: CDR1 SGHRS, CDR2 YFSETQ. This CDR3 contains 14 residues.

This clonotype has just a few counts. The CDR3 DNA reads as TGTGCCAGCAGTTTAGAAGGGGCCTACAATGAGCAGTTCTTC. Residues: CASSLEGAYNEQFF. The rearrangement uses TRBV27 and TRBJ2-1; perhaps TRBD1 as D (5 bases). This CDR3 has 14 residues. Trimming left V 2 bases short and J 2 bases short, with 7 bases between. Germline V gives CDR1 MNHEY, CDR2 SMNVEV (reference sequence).

The table lists this clonotype with many counts. The chain joins TRBV12-3 or TRBV12-4 to TRBJ1-5; 8 bases are a match to TRBD1. This CDR3 contains 13 residues. The junction had 0 bases not matched to a gene; V was cut back by 3 bases and J by 5 bases. The CDR3 region is CASSLTGDQPQHF. The DNA of the CDR3 is TGTGCCAGCAGTTTGACAGGGGATCAGCCCCAGCATTTT.

This rearrangement joins TRBV3-1 to TRBJ1-1; D call uncertain. There are 11 residues in the CDR3. The V end was cut by 2 bases, the J end by 8 bases, with 6 bases between. Germline CDR1 reads LGHDT; CDR2 reads YNNKEL (reference sequence). The CDR3 region has the DNA TGTGCCAGCAGCCAAATGAAGGAAGCTTTCTTT. Protein product: CASSQMKEAFF.

This clonotype was picked up a small number of times. The CDR3 DNA sequence: TGCGCCAGCAGCCAAGATTTTACTACCGGGGAGCTGTTTTTT. Its protein product is CASSQDFTTGELFF. V and J are TRBV4-3 and TRBJ2-2, with D uncertain. The CDR3 totals 14 residues. Looked up from germline, CDR1 is LGHNA and CDR2 is YSLEER. V shed 0 bases and J shed 5 bases, with 7 bases lying between them.

The chain couples TRBV12-3 or TRBV12-4 to TRBJ1-5; possibly TRBD1 for D (5 bases). Trimming removed 0 bases at V and 3 bases at J, with 12 bases between. The CDR3 runs 16 residues. DNA of the CDR3: TGTGCCAGCAGTTTAGCCGGGACTGCCCTCAATCAGCCCCAGCATTTT. Amino acids: CASSLAGTALNQPQHF.

The V and J genes are TRBV4-2 and TRBJ1-5; D uncertain. The germline CDR1 and CDR2 sequences are LGHNA and YNFKEQ. This CDR3 is built from 17 residues. V lost 0 bases and J lost 0, with 12 bases in between. The DNA of the CDR3 is TGTGCCAGCAGCCAAGACTCTGGGCGGTTTAGCAATCAGCCCCAGCATTTT. It encodes CASSQDSGRFSNQPQHF.

About this clonotype itself: With a much larger clone just one base away, this may be a read error. The chain is built from TRBV6-2 or TRBV6-3 and TRBJ1-1; 9 nucleotides match TRBD1. The CDR3 totals 15 residues. Germline CDR1 is MNHEY and CDR2 is SVGEGT. The CDR3 nucleotides are TGTGTCAGCAGTTTCGAACAGGGGGCGGAGACTGAAGCTTTCTTT. Translation gives CVSSFEQGAETEAFF.

CDR3 sequence: CASSHARGGSNEQFF. The CDR3 DNA is TGCGCCAGCAGCCACGCTAGGGGGGGGTCCAATGAGCAGTTCTTC. This chain uses TRBV4-3 with TRBJ2-1; D is possibly TRBD2 (7 bases). CDR1 and CDR2 from the germline V gene are LGHNA and YSLEER. The CDR3 is 15 amino acids. Trimming removed 3 bases at V and 6 bases at J, with 15 bases between.

The chain has TRBV12-3 or TRBV12-4 and TRBJ2-1; the match to TRBD1 covers 9 bases. The CDR3 spans 16 residues. Trimming at V came to 1 base and at J to 8 bases, leaving 9 bases not matched to a gene. CDR3 coding DNA: TGTGCCAGCAGTTTAGTAGGGACAGGGAAGAAAGATGAGCAGTTCTTC. As protein: CASSLVGTGKKDEQFF.